The following is a T cell receptor (beta chain) sequence with its context. Recent acute infections and vaccinations were absent in the healthy HIV-negative adult donors. The data are from a study of shared clonotypes between healthy human individuals. Under the authors' procedure: ImmunoSEQ output lacked quality scores and full-length reads, limiting matched filtering. Produced via immunoSEQ multiplex PCR; TCRdb's table is partial and in-frame only. V and J calls and clone size follow that table, whereas D and trimming were derived from the DNA. The sample consists of fewer than 1.8 million clones, 98% of them appearing once. V dropped 6 bases and J dropped 4; count of bases not matched to a gene: 8. Germline lookup yields CDR1 MNHNY and CDR2 SVGAGI (reference sequence). The CDR3 loop spans 15 amino acids.

The chain employs TRBV6-6 and TRBJ2-1, with TRBD2 identical over 8 bases. The sample comprised naive CD4+ T cells sorted from blood. Documented subset: CD45RA+ positively selected. The TCR comes from a man aged 30 to 39 in good health. In nucleotides, the CDR3 is TGTGCCAGCAGCGCTACTAGCGGACTATACAATGAGCAGTTCTTC. It encodes CASSATSGLYNEQFF.